This T cell receptor beta chain emerged from a study of blood T cell repertoires in COVID-19. Study context: Sample material is recorded as cDNA or gDNA derived from T cells, B-cell-depleted T cells, or PBMCs.

About this clone itself: At one of its ends the junction is not consistent with the germline gene, which may arise from a read error.

The table came from immunoSEQ multiplex PCR; TCRdb's copy has only in-frame clones and leaves some out. The data contain about 200,000 clones, about 88% of them seen just once; the ten biggest clones take up around 4.9%. This clonotype originated in a woman aged 80 or over with acute or convalescent COVID-19. The sequenced material came from peripheral blood.

The chain's CDR3 is CASSLGGLALGEQFF. The CDR3 DNA sequence: TGTGCTAGCAGCTTAGGGGGACTAGCTTTGGGTGAGCAGTTCTTC. The chain joins TRBV7-7 to TRBJ2-1, with 9 bases aligning to TRBD2. The length of the CDR3 is 15 residues. Germline V gives CDR1 SSHAT, CDR2 FNYEAQ (reference sequence).